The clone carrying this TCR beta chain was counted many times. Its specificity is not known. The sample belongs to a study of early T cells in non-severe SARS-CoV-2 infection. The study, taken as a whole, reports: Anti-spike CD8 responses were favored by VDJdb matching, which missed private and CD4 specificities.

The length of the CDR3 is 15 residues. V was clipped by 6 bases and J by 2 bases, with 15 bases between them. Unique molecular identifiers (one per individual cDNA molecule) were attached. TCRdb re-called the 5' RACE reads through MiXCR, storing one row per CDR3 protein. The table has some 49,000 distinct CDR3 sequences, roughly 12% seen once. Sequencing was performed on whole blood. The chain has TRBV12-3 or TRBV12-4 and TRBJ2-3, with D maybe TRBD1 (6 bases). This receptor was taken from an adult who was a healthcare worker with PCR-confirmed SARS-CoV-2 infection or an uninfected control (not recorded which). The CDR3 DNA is TGTGCCAGCAGCCCTGGGACAACTAACACAGATACGCAGTATTTT. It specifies CASSPGTTNTDTQYF.